A single T cell receptor beta chain is shown here with its context. The antigen remains undetermined. The sorted conventional CD4 T cells were gated as CD4+CD127+. Sequencing was performed with immunoSEQ multiplex PCR; in TCRdb, only in-frame clones are kept and a portion is missing. The repertoire has 20,000 to 25,000 clones, less than 98% of them found once; the top ten carry around 0.3%. The CDR3 has 16 amino acids. The V gene end was trimmed by 6 bases and the J gene end by 3 bases; junction bases not matched to a gene: 12. CDR1 MDHEN and CDR2 SYDVKM come from the germline V gene. The entry originates in a study of B cell selection in AIRE deficiency. Whole-study results and caveats: Around 30% of healthy-shared Treg sequences were found among patient Tconv cells.

Sequenced sample: conventional CD4+ T cells sorted from PBMCs. This chain uses TRBV28 with TRBJ2-5; the match to TRBD2 covers 8 bases. This TCR was sampled from a human donor with AIRE deficiency. The CDR3 here is CASSPMGRGDKETQYF. CDR3 nucleotides: TGTGCCAGCAGCCCCATGGGGCGGGGGGACAAAGAGACCCAGTACTTC.